This T cell receptor (beta chain) was identified during a study of cytomegalovirus exposure and HLA in healthy donors. Turning to the study itself: The same platform used for the roughly 650 first-cohort repertoires was also used for the 100 to 150 validation repertoires, as a later analysis reported.

Concerning this clone itself: No antigen is known for it.

Study observations and caveats: Using the classifier, cytomegalovirus status was reportedly diagnosed with high specificity and sensitivity.

Clones were read by immunoSEQ multiplex PCR, and TCRdb kept only the in-frame ones, dropping some. The data show roughly 300,000 clones, roughly 85% seen once. The J segment lost 3 bases and the V segment lost 4 bases, leaving 11 bases of the junction unmatched. The CDR3 sequence is 17 residues long. CDR1 MGHRA and CDR2 YSYEKL come from the germline V gene. The origin of this receptor is a woman under 30 in good health and CMV-seronegative. This chain connects TRBV4-1 to TRBJ2-3; 9 positions match TRBD2. Sequences were obtained from PBMCs. The CDR3 nucleotides read TGCGCCAGCAGCCTCTCGGGTAGCGGGAGTCTAACAGATACGCAGTATTTT. This translates into CASSLSGSGSLTDTQYF.